This TCR beta chain was retrieved from a study of response to subunit inactivated influenza vaccine. Study-wide points: T cells newly recruited by each seasonal influenza vaccination are few, the authors suggested.

Of note for this clonotype: The target antigen is unknown.

A single record per CDR3 protein comes from TCRdb applying MiXCR to the RT-PCR reads. The data show 750,000 to 850,000 distinct CDR3 sequences, roughly 20% seen once. This sequence originates from a man aged 50 to 60 who received an inactivated influenza vaccine. This specimen consisted of PBMCs from blood, obtained roughly 5 days after vaccination.

This CDR3 reads CATSDKPGLDLETQYF. Written as DNA, the CDR3 is TGTGCCACCAGTGATAAACCGGGACTAGATTTGGAGACCCAGTACTTC. V is TRBV24-1 and J is TRBJ2-5; TRBD2 aligns across 8 bases. The V gene end was trimmed by 3 bases and the J gene end by 5 bases; junction bases not matched to a gene: 10. CDR3 length equals 16 residues. Germline V gives CDR1 KGHDR, CDR2 SFDVKD.